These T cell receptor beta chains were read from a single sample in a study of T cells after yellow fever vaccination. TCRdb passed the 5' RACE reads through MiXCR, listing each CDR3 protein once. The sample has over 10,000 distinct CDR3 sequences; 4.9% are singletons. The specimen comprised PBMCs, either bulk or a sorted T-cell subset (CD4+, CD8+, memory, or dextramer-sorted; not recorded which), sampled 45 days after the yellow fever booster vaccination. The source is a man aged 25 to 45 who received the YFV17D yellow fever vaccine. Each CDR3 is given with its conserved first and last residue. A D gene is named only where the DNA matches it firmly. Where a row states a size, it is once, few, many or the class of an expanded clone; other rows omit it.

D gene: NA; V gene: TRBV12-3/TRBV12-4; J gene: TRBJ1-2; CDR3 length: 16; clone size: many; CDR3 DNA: TGTGCCAGCAGTTTCGGGCACGGTACAGGGACGGGTGGCTACACCTTC; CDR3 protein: CASSFGHGTGTGGYTF
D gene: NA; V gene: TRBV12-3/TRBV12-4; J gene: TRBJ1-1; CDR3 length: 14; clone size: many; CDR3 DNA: TGTGCCAGCAGTTTAGGTCGGGTGAACACTGAAGCTTTCTTT; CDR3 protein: CASSLGRVNTEAFF
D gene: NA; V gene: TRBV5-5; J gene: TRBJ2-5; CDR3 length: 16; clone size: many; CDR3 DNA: TGTGCCAGCATCGAAGCAATCGGGGCTTTCCAAGAGACCCAGTACTTC; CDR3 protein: CASIEAIGAFQETQYF
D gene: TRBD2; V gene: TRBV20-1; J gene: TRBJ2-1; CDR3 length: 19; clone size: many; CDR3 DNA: TGCAGTGCTAGAGATGGATCGGCGGGAGGCCGGGCCAGTCGCAATGAGCAGTTCTTC; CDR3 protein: CSARDGSAGGRASRNEQFF
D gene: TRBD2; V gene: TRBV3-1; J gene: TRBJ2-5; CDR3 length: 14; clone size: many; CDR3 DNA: TGTGCCAGCAGCCAGGGACTAGCGGGAGAGACCCAGTACTTC; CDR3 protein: CASSQGLAGETQYF
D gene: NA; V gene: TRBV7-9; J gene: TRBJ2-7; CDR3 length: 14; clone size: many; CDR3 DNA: TGTGCCAGCAGCTTAGGGCAGGGGATCTACGAGCAGTACTTC; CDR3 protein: CASSLGQGIYEQYF
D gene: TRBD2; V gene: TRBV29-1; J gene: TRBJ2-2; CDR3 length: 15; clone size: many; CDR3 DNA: TGCAGCGTCAAGGGGGGACTAGGGAACACCGGGGAGCTGTTTTTT; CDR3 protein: CSVKGGLGNTGELFF
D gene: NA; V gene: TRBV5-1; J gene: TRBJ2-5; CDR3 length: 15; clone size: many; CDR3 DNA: TGCGCCAGCAGCTCCCCCCAGGGGTCTGTGGAGACCCAGTACTTC; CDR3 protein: CASSSPQGSVETQYF
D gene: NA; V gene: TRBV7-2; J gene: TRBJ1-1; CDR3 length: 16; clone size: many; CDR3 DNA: TGTGCCAGCAGCTTATTACTGGTGGGGGGGAGCACTGAAGCTTTCTTT; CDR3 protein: CASSLLLVGGSTEAFF
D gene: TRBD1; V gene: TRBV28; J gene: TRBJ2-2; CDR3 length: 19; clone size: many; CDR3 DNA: TGTGCCAGCAGTTTATTCGACGGGAAAACAGGGGGGTACACCGGGGAGCTGTTTTTT; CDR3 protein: CASSLFDGKTGGYTGELFF
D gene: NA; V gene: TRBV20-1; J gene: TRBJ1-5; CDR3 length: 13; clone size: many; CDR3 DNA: TGCAGTGCTAGGCCAGATAGCAATCAGCCCCAGCATTTT; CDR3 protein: CSARPDSNQPQHF
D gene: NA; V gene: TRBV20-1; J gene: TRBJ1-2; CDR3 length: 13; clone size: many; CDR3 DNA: TGCGGATGCCATGGGAAGCCCTCTTATGGCTACACCTTC; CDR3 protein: CGCHGKPSYGYTF
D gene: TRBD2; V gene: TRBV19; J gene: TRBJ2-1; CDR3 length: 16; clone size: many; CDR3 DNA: TGTGCCAGTAAGGTTAGCGGGAGTAACTCCTACAATGAGCAGTTCTTC; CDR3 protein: CASKVSGSNSYNEQFF
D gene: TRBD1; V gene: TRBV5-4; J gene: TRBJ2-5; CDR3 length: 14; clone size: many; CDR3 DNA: TGTGCCAGCAGCTTGGGACAGGGTGGGGAGACCCAGTACTTC; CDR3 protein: CASSLGQGGETQYF
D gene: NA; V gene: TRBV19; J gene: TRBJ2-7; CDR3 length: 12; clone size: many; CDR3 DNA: TGTGCCAGTAGTATAATGGGCTACGAGCAGTACTTC; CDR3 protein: CASSIMGYEQYF
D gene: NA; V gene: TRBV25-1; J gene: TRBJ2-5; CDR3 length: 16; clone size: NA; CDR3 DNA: TGTGCCAGCAGTCCCACCCCCGGGCTGAAAGAGGAGACCCAGTACTTC; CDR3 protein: CASSPTPGLKEETQYF
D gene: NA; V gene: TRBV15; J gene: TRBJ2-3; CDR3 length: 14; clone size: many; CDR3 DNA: TGTGCCACCAGCAGCCCCGGGATTACAGATACGCAGTATTTT; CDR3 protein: CATSSPGITDTQYF
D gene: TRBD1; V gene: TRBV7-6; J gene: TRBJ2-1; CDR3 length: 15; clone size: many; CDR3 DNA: TGTGCCAGCAGCTCCTCAGGGGGCGCGGATTACCAGGAGTTCTTC; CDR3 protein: CASSSSGGADYQEFF
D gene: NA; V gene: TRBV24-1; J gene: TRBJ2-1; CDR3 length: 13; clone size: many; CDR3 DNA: TGTGCCACCGGACCCGCTGGGGACGATGAGCAGTTCTTC; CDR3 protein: CATGPAGDDEQFF
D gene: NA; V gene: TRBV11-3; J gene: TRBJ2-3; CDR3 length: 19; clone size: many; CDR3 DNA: TGTGCCAGCAGCTTGTGGTGGGGCACCTCACCGCCCCGCACAGATACGCAGTATTTT; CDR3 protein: CASSLWWGTSPPRTDTQYF
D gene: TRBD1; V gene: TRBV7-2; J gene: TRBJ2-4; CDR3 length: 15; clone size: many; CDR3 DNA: TGTGCCAGCAGCTCTCGGACAGGGGGCATGGACATTCAGTACTTC; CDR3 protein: CASSSRTGGMDIQYF
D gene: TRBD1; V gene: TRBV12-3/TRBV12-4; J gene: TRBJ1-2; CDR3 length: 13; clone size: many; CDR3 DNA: TGTGCCAGCAGTCCCACAGGGGGCGGCGGCTACACCTTC; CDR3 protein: CASSPTGGGGYTF
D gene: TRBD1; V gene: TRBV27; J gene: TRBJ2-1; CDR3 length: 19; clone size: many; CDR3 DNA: TGTGCCAGCCACCCGGGACAGGGTTCCCCCTGGGGCTCCTACAATGAGCAGTTCTTC; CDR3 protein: CASHPGQGSPWGSYNEQFF
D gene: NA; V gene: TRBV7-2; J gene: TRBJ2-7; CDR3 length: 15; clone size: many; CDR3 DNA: TGTGCCAGCAGCTTAGTTCCGGGAAGTCCCCACGAGCAGTACTTC; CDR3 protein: CASSLVPGSPHEQYF
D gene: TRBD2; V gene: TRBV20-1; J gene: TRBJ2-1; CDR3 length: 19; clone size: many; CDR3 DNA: TGCAGTGCTAGAGGAAGTCTAGCGGGAGAACTGAGCTCCTACAATGAGCAGTTCTTC; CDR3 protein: CSARGSLAGELSSYNEQFF
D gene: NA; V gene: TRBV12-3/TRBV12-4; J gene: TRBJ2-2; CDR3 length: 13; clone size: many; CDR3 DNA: TGTGCCAGCACCCTCAGGGCGGACGGGGAGCTGTTTTTT; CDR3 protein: CASTLRADGELFF
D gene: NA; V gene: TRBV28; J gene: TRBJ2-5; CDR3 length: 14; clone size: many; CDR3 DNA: TGTGCCAGCAGTTTTTCGGTCAGGCAAGAGACCCAGTACTTC; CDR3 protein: CASSFSVRQETQYF
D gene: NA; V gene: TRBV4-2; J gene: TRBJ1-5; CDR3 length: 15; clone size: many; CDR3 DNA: TGTGCCAGCAGCCAGGGGTCGACGGGCAATCAGCCCCAGCATTTT; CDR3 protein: CASSQGSTGNQPQHF
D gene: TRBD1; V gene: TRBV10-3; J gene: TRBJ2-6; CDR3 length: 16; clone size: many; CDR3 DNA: TGTGCCATCAGTGAACCCCAGGGGGCTGGGGCCAACGTCCTGACTTTC; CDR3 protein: CAISEPQGAGANVLTF
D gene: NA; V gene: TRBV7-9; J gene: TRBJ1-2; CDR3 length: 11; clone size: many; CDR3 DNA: TGTGCCAGCACCAGTCTATCTGGCTACACCTTC; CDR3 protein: CASTSLSGYTF
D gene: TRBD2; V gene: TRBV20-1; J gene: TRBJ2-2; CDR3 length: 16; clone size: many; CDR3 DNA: TGCAGTGCTAGACATAGCGGGAGGCCGAACACCGGGGAGCTGTTTTTT; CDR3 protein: CSARHSGRPNTGELFF
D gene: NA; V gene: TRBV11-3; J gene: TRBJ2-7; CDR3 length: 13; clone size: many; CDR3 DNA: TGTGCCAGTGGGGACGGGGTGACTAAGGAGCAGTACTTC; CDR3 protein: CASGDGVTKEQYF
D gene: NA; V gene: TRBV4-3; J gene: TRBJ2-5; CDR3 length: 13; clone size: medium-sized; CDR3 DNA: TGCGCCAGCAGCGGAAAGCCAAGGGAGACCCAGTACTTC; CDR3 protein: CASSGKPRETQYF
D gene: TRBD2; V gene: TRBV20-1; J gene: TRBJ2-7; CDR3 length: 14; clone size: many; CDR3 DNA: TGCAGTGCGCGGCCACTAGCGGGAGCCGGACGGCAGTACTTC; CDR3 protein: CSARPLAGAGRQYF
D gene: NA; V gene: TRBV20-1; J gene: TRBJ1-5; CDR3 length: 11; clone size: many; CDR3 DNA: TGTGGCAGGGGACCACGACAGCCCCAGCATTTT; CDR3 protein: CGRGPRQPQHF
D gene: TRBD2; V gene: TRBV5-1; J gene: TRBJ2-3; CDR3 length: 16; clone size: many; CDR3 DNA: TGCGCCAGCAGCAAACTAGCGGCCTCTAGCACAGATACGCAGTATTTT; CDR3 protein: CASSKLAASSTDTQYF
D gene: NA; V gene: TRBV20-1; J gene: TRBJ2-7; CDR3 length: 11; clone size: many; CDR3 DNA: TGCAGTGCTAGACCTCACTACGAGCAGTACTTC; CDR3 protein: CSARPHYEQYF
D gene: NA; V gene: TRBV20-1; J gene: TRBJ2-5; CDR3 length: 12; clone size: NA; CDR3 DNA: TGCAGTGCTAGGACAGGTCAAAAGGCCCAGTACTTC; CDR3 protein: CSARTGQKAQYF
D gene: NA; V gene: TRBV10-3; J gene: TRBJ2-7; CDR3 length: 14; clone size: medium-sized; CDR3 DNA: TGTGCCATCAGTTACACCGACGGGGACTACGAGCAGTACTTC; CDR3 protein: CAISYTDGDYEQYF
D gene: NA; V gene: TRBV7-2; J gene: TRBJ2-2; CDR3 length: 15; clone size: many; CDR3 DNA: TGTGCCAGCCTCTACAGGGCATCGGTCACCGGGGAGCTGTTTTTT; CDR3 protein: CASLYRASVTGELFF
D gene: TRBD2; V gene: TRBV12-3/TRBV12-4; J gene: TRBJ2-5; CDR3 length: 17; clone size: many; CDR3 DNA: TGTGCCAGCAGTTTTTCGTCGTTGACTAGCGGGCAGGAGACCCAGTACTTC; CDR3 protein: CASSFSSLTSGQETQYF
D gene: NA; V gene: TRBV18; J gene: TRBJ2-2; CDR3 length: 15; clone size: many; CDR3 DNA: TGTGCCAGCTCGTCCAATCCTTCCAGCGGCGGGGAGCTGTTTTTT; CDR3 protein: CASSSNPSSGGELFF
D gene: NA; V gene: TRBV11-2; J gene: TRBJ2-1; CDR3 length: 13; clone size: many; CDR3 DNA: TGTGCCAGCAGCTTTGGCGGGAACAATGAGCAGTTCTTC; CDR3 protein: CASSFGGNNEQFF
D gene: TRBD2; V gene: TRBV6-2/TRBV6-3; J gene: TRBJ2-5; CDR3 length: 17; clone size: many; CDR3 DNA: TGTGCCAGCAGTTACTCGGGACTAGCGGGAGATCAAGAGACCCAGTACTTC; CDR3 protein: CASSYSGLAGDQETQYF
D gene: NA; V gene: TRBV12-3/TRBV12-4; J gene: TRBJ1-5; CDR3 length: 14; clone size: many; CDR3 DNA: TGTGCCAGCAGTTTTTCAGATCGCAATCAGCCCCAGCATTTT; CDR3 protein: CASSFSDRNQPQHF
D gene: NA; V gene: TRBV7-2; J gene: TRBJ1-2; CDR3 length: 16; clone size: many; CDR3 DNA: TGTGCCAGCAGCCCCCGGGAGGGTAGAGAGTTCGAAGGCTACACCTTC; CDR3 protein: CASSPREGREFEGYTF
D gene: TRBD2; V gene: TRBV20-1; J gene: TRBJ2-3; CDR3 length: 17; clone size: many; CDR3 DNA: TGCAGTGCTTCCCGGGGACTAGCGGGGACTAGCACAGATACGCAGTATTTT; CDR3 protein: CSASRGLAGTSTDTQYF
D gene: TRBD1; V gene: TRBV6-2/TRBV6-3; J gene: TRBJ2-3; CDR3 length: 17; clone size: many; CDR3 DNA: TGTGCCAGCAGCCCAAATCTTGGGACAGCTTTTCCAGATACGCAGTATTTT; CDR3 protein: CASSPNLGTAFPDTQYF
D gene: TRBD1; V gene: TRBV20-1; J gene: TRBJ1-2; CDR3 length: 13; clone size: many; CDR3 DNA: TGCAGTGCTTGGGACAGCCGGCGATATGGCTACACCTTC; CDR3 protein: CSAWDSRRYGYTF
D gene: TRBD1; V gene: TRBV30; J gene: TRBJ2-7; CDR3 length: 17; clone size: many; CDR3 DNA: TGTGCCTGGAGTGCCGGGACAGGGGGACCCACTTACTACGAGCAGTACTTC; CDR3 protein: CAWSAGTGGPTYYEQYF
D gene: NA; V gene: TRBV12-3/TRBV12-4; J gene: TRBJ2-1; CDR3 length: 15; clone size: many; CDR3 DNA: TGTGCCAGCTTCGCGGCCGGACGGTCCTACAATGAGCAGTTCTTC; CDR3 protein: CASFAAGRSYNEQFF
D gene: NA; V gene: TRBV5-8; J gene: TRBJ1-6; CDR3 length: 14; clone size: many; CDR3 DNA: TGTGCCAGCAGCTTGGACCCATATAATTCACCCCTCCACTTT; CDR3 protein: CASSLDPYNSPLHF
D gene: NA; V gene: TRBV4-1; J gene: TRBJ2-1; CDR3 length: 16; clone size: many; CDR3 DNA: TGCGCCAGCAGCCAAATCCTAGGGGAACTCTACAATGAGCAGTTCTTC; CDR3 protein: CASSQILGELYNEQFF
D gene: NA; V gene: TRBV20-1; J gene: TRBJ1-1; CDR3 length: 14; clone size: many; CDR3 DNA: TGCAGTGCTACTCCCTTGAGGATTCGATCGGAAGCTTTCTTT; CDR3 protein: CSATPLRIRSEAFF